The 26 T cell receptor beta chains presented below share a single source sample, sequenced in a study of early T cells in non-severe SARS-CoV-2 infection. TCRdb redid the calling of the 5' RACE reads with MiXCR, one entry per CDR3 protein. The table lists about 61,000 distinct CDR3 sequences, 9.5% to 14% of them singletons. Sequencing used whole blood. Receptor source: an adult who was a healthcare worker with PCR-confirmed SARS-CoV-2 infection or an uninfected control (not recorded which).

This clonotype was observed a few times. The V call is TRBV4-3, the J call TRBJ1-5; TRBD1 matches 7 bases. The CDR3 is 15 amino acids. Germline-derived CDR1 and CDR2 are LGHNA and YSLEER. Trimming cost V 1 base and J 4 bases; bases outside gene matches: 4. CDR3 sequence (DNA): TGCGCCAGCAGCCAAGGGGGACAGAGAAATCAGCCCCAGCATTTT. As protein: CASSQGGQRNQPQHF.

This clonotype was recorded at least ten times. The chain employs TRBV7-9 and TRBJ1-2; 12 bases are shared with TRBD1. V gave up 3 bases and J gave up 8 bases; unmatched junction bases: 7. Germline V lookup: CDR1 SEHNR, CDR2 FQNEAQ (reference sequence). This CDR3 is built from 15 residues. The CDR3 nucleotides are TGTGCCAGCAGCTTTGACTCCGGGACAGGGGGCGGCTACACCTTC. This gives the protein CASSFDSGTGGGYTF.

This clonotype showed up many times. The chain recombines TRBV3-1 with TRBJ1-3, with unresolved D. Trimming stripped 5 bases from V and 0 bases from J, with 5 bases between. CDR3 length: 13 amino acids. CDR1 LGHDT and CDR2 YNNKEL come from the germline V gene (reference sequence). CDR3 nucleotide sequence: TGTGCCAGCAGCTTCTCCTCTGGAAACACCATATATTTT. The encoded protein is CASSFSSGNTIYF.

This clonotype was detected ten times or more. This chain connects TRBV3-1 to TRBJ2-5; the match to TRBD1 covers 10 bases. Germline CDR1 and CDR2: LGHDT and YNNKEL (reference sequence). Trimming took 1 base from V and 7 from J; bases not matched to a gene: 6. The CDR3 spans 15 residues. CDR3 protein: CASSQGPDRGGTQYF. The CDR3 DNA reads TGTGCCAGCAGCCAAGGGCCGGACAGGGGGGGGACCCAGTACTTC.

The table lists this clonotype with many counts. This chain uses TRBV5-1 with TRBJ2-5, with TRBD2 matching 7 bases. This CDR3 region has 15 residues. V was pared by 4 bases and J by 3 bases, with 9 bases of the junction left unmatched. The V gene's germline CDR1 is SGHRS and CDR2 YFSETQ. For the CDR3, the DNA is TGCGCCAGCAGCCAAGGCGGACGGGGGGAAGAGACCCAGTACTTC. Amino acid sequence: CASSQGGRGEETQYF.

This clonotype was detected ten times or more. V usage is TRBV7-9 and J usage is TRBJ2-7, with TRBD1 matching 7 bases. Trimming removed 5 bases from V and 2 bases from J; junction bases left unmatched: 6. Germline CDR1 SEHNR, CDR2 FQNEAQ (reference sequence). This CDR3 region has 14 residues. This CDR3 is CASSPRDRAYEQYF. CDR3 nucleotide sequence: TGTGCCAGCAGCCCCCGGGACAGAGCCTACGAGCAGTACTTC.

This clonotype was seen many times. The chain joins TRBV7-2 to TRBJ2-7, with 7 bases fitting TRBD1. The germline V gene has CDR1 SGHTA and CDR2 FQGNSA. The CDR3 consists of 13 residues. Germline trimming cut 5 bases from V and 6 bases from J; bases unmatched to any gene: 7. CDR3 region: CASSVTGDLEQYF. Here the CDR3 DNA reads TGTGCCAGCAGCGTCACAGGGGACCTCGAGCAGTACTTC.

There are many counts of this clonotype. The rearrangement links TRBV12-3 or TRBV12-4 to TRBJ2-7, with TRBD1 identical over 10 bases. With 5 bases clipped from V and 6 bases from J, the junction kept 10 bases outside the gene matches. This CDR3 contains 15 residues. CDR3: CASSTPGTGDPEQYF. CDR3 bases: TGTGCCAGCAGTACCCCCGGGACAGGGGATCCCGAGCAGTACTTC.

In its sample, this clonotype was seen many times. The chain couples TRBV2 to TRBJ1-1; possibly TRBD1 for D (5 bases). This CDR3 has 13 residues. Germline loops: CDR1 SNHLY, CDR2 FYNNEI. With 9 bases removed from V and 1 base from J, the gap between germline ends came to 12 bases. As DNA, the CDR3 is TGTGCCAGTCGGTACGGGGCGAACACTGAAGCTTTCTTT. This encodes CASRYGANTEAFF.

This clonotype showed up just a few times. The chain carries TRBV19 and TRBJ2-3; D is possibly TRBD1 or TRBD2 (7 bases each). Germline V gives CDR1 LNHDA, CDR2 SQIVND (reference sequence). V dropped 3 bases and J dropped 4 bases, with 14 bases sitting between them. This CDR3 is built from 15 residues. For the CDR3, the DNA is TGTGCCAGTAGTATTGCAGGGGGGGGCCCAGATACGCAGTATTTT. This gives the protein CASSIAGGGPDTQYF.

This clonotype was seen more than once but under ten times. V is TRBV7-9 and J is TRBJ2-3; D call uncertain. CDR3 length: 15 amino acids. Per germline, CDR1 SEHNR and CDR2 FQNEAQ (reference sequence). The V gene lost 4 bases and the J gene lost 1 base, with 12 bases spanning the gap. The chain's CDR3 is CASSSPPVRTDTQYF. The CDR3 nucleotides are TGTGCCAGCAGCTCGCCTCCAGTGCGCACAGATACGCAGTATTTT.

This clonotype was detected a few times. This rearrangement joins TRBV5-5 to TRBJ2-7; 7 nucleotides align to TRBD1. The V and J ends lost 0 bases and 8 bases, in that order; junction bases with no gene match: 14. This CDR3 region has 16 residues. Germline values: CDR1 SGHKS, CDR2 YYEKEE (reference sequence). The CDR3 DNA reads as TGTGCCAGCAGCTTGGCTCATTCGACAGGGACCATCCAGCAGTACTTC. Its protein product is CASSLAHSTGTIQQYF.

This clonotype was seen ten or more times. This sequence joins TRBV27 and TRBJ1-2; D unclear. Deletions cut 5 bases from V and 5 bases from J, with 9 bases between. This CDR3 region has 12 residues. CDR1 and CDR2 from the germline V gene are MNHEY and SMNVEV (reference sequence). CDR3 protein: CASSLRGYGYTF. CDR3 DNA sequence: TGTGCCAGCAGTCTTCGCGGGTATGGCTACACCTTC.

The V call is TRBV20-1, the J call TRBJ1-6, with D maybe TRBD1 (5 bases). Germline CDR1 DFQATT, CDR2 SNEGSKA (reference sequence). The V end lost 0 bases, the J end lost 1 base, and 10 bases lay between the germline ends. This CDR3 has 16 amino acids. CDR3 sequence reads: CSARDRRQSYNSPLHF. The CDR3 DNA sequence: TGCAGTGCTAGAGATCGACGACAGTCCTATAATTCACCCCTCCACTTT.

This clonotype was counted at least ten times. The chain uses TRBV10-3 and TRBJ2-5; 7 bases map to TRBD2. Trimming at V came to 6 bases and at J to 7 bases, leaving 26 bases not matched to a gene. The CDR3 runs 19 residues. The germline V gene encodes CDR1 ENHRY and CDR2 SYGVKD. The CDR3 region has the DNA TGTGCCATCAGCGAGGAAATCGGCCCGGAAGGACTAGGAGGGGCGACCCAGTACTTC. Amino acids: CAISEEIGPEGLGGATQYF.

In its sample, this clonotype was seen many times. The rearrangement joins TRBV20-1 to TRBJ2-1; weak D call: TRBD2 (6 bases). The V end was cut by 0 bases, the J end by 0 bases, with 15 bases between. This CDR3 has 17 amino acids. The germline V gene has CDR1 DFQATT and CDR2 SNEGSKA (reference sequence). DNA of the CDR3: TGCAGTGCTAGAGAATACAACGGGAGAAGCTCCTACAATGAGCAGTTCTTC. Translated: CSAREYNGRSSYNEQFF.

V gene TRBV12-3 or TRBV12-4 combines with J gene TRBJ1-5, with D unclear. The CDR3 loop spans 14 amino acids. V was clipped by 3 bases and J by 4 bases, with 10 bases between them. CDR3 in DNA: TGTGCCAGCAGTTTCGGGTCCTTTAATCAGCCCCAGCATTTT. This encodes CASSFGSFNQPQHF.

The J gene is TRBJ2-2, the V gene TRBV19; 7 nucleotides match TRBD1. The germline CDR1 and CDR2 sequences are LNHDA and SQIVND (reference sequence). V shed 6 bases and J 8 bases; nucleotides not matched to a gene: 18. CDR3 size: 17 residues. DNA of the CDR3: TGTGCCAGTAGCCGATTACTTGGGACAGCCCATGGGGGGGAGCTGTTTTTT. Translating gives CASSRLLGTAHGGELFF.

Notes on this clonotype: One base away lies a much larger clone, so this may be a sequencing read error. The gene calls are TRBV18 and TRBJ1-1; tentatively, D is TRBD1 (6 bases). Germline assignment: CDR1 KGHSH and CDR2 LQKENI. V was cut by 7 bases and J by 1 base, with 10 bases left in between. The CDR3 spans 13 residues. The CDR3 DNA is TGTGCCAGCTTCACGGACAGGAACACTGAAGCTTTCTTT. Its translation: CASFTDRNTEAFF. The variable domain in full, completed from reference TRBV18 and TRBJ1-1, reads NAGVMQNPRHLVRRRGQEARLRCSPMKGHSHVYWYRQLPEEGLKFMVYLQKENIIDESGMPKERFSAEFPKEGPSILRIQQVVRGDSAAYFCASFTDRNTEAFFGQGTRLTVV.

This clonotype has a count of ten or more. CDR3 nucleotide sequence: TGTGCCAGCAGTCCTACCGGGCGGGGGGGCAATGAGCAGTTCTTC. It is translated as CASSPTGRGGNEQFF. This chain links TRBV9 with TRBJ2-1; 9 bases agree with TRBD2. From germline, CDR1 is SGDLS and CDR2 YYNGEE. The CDR3 is made up of 15 amino acids. J lost 6 bases, V lost 5 bases, and 9 bases had no gene match.

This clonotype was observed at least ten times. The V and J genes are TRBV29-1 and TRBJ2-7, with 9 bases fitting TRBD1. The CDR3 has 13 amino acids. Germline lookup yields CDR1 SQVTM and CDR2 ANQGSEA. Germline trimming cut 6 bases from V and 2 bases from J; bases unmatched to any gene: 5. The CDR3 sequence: CSVRTGETYEQYF. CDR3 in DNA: TGCAGCGTCAGGACAGGGGAAACCTACGAGCAGTACTTC.

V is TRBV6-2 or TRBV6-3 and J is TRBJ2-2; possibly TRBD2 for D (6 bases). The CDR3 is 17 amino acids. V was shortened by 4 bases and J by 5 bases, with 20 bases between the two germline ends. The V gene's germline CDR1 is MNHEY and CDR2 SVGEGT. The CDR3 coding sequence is TGTGCCAGCAGTTTCCCGGGGGTCTCGGGCGGAACCGGGGAGCTGTTTTTT. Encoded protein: CASSFPGVSGGTGELFF.

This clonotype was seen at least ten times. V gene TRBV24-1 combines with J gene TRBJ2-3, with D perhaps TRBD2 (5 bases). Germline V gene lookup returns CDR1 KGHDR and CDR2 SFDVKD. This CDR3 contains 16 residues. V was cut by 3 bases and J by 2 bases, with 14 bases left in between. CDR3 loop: CATSDNAGPSTDTQYF. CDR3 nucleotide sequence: TGTGCCACCAGTGATAATGCGGGCCCCTCCACAGATACGCAGTATTTT.

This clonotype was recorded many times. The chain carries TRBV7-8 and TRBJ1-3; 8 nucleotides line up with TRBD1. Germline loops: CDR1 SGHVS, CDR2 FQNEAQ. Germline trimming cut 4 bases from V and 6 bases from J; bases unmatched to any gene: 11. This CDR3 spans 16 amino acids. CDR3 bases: TGTGCCAGCAGCTCGTCTGACAGGGGCGCTGAAAACACCATATATTTT. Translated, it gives CASSSSDRGAENTIYF.

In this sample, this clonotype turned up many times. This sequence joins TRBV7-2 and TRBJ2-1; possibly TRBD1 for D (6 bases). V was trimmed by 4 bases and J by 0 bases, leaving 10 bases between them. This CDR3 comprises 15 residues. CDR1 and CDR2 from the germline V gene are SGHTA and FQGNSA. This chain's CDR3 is CASSWLGGSYNEQFF. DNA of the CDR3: TGTGCCAGCAGCTGGTTAGGGGGCTCCTACAATGAGCAGTTCTTC.

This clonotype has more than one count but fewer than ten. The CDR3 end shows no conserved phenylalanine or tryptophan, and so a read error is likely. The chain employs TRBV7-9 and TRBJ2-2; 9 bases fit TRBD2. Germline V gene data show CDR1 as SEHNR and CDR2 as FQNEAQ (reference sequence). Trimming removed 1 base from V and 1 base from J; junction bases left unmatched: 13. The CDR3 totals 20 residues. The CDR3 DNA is TGTGCCAGCAGCTTAGTGGCTAGCGGGGAGCGACCGTTGAACACCGGGGAGCTGTTTTCT. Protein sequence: CASSLVASGERPLNTGELFS.